This paragraph covers one TCR beta chain sequence. Its antigen is still unknown. The treatment denotes: roughly 10-day PBMC culture with coronavirus spike peptide pools or control peptides (ViraFEST assay). The Oncomine TCR Beta short-read assay sequenced DNA from cultured CD4+ T cells. Using its own MiXCR run on the PCR reads, TCRdb lists one record per CDR3 protein. This table has some 13,000 distinct CDR3 sequences, around 30% appearing once. The data derive from a study of vaccination and CD4 T cells after COVID-19. About the research overall: Of the convalescent patients, who were SARS-CoV-2 positive by nasal swab PCR, fewer than 10 had mild and one severe disease. Overlapping spike peptides served as the stimulus for the cells. These peptides came from SARS-CoV-2 and from the common cold coronaviruses HCoV-NL63, HCoV-OC43 and HCoV-229E.

Whole-study results and caveats: Looking at convalescent patients, a median about 89% of reactive clones were present only post-vaccination.

Trimming took 4 bases from V and 2 from J; bases not matched to a gene: 3. Germline assignment: CDR1 SGHRS and CDR2 YFSETQ. The CDR3 is made up of 14 amino acids. Material for sequencing was CD4+ T cells from blood, cultured in vitro. The chain employs TRBV5-1 and TRBJ1-3; 7 nucleotides align to TRBD1. The sequence came from a human donor who had recovered from COVID-19. In DNA form, the CDR3 reads TGCGCCAGCAGCCCGGGGACAGCTGGAAACACCATATATTTT. This codes for CASSPGTAGNTIYF.